Described below is a single T cell receptor beta chain sequence and its context. Patients in Seattle were enrolled during active infection, then followed longitudinally. Data came from immunoSEQ multiplex PCR; TCRdb stores just in-frame clones and leaves some out. The data hold roughly 380,000 clones, with roughly 87% observed a single time. The sample comes from a study of blood T cell repertoires in COVID-19. Study at large: The samples span acute and convalescent COVID-19 from the United States, Italy and Spain. T cells, B-cell-depleted T cells, or PBMCs supplied cDNA or gDNA.

This clonotype was obtained from a woman in her sixties with COVID-19, enrolled during active disease. Sequencing used peripheral blood.

CDR3: CASSQSGGRVTEAFF. Here the CDR3 DNA reads TGTGCCAGCAGCCAATCAGGGGGTAGGGTCACTGAAGCTTTCTTT. The genes are TRBV3-1 (or the pseudogene TRBV3-2) and TRBJ1-1; 7 nucleotides agree with TRBD1. V shed 2 bases, J shed 4 bases, and the junction held 7 bases outside the gene matches. Germline V gives CDR1 LGHDT, CDR2 YNNKEL (reference sequence). The CDR3 has 15 residues.